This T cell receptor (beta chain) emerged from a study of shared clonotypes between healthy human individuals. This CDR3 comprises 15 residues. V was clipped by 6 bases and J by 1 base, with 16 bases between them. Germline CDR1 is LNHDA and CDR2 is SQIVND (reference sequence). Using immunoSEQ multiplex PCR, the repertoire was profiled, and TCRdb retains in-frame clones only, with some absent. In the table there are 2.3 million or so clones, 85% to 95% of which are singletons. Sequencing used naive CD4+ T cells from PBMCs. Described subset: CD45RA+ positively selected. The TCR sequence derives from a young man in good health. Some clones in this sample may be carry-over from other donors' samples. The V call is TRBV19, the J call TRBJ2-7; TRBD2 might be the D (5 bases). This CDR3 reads CASSRGEPQSYEQYF. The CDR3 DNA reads TGTGCCAGTAGCCGGGGAGAACCGCAGTCCTACGAGCAGTACTTC.